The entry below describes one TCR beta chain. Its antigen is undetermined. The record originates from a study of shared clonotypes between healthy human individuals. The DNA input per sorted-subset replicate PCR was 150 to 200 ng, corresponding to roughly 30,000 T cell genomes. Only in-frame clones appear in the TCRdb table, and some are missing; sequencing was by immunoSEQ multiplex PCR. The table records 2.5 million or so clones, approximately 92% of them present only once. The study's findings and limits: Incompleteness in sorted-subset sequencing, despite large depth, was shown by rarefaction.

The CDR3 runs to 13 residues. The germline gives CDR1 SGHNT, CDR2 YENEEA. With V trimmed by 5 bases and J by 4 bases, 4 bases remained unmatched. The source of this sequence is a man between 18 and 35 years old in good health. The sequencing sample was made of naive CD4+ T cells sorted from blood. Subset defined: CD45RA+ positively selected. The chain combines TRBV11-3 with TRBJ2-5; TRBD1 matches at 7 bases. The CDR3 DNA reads TGTGCCAGCAGCCGAACAGGGGTAGAGACCCAGTACTTC. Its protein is CASSRTGVETQYF.